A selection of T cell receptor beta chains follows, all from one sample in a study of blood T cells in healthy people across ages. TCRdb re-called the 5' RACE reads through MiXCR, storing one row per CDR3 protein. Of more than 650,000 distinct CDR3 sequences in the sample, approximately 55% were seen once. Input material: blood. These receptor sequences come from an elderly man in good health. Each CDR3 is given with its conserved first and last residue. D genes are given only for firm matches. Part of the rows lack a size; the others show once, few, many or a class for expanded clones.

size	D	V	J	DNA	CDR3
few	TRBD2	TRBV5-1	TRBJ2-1	TGCGCCAGCAGAAGGACTAGCGGAGGGGTCTCCTACAATGAGCAGTTCTTC	CASRRTSGGVSYNEQFF
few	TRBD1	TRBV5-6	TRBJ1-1	TGTGCCAGCAGCTTGGGACAGGGGACTATGAACACTGAAGCTTTCTTT	CASSLGQGTMNTEAFF
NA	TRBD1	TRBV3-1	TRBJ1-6	TGTGCCAGCAGCCAAGAAGGGGGCAGGGGATATTCACCCCTCCACTTT	CASSQEGGRGYSPLHF
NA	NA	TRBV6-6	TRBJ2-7	TGTGCCAGCAGTTACTCGGGTGTAACTTACGAGCAGTACTTC	CASSYSGVTYEQYF
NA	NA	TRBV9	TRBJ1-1	TGTGCCGGCAGCGTTACCCTACAGGCTCCGGGGGGCACTGAAGCTTTCTTT	CAGSVTLQAPGGTEAFF
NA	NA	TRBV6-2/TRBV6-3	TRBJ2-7	TGTGCCAGCAGTTCCCCCGCCCTAAGGAGGGACTCCTACGAGCAGTACTTC	CASSSPALRRDSYEQYF
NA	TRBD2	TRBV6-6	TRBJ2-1	TGTGCCAGCAGTCGGACTAGCGGAGGGGGGAGTGAGCAGTTCTTC	CASSRTSGGGSEQFF
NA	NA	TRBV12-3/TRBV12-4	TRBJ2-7	TGTACCAGCAGTTTGGGGCTAGTCCCCTCCTACGAGCAGTACTTC	CTSSLGLVPSYEQYF
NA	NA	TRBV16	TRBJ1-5	TGTGCCAGCAGCCAAACTAGATATAGCAATCAGCCCCAGCATTTT	CASSQTRYSNQPQHF
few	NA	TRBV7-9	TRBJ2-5	TGTGCCAGCGGACACTCGGAGACCCAGTACTTC	CASGHSETQYF
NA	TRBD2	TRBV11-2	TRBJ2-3	TGTGCCAGCAGCTTAGATCTAGCGGGAGCGGGCACAGATACGCAGTATTTT	CASSLDLAGAGTDTQYF
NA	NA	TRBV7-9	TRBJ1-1	TGTGCCAGCAGCTTAGATTTCGGGACTGAAGCTTTCTTT	CASSLDFGTEAFF
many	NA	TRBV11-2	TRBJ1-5	TGTGCCAGCAGCTTAGGACAGAGCAATCAGCCCCAGCATTTT	CASSLGQSNQPQHF
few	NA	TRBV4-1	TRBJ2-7	TGCGCCAGCAGCTACCCAGGGGCCCGCTCCTACGAGCAGTACTTC	CASSYPGARSYEQYF
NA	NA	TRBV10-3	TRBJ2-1	TGTGCCATCAGTGAGTCTGGCGGGACCTACAATGAGCAGTTCTTC	CAISESGGTYNEQFF
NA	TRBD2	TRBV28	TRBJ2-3	TGTGCCAGCAGTTCCCCGGGACTAGCGTTGGATACGCAGTATTTT	CASSSPGLALDTQYF
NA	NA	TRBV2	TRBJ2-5	TGTGCCAGCACCCGGAGACAGAGGCCAGAGACCCAGTACTTC	CASTRRQRPETQYF
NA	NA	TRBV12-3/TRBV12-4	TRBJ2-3	TGTGCCAGCAGTTCGGCCCCGCCTCGGACAGATACGCAGTATTTT	CASSSAPPRTDTQYF
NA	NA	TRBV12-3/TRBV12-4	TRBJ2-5	TGTGCCAGCAGTTTTCGCGCGTGGCGGGAGACCCAGTACTTC	CASSFRAWRETQYF
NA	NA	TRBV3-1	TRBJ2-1	TGTGCCAGCAGCCAATATAGTTTCGCGGCTAGCGCATACAATGAGCAGTTCTTC	CASSQYSFAASAYNEQFF
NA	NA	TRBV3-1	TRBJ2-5	TGTGCCAGCAGCCAAGGAGGGGGGACCCAGTACTTC	CASSQGGGTQYF
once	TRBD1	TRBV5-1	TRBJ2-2	TGCGCCAGCAGCCCGGACAGGGCGAACACCGGGGAGCTGTTTTTT	CASSPDRANTGELFF
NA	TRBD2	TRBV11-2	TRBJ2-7	TGTGCCAGCAGCTTAACCGTGACTAGCGGGAGGATTTCCTACGAGCAGTACTTC	CASSLTVTSGRISYEQYF
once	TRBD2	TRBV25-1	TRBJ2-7	TGTGCCTGCAGTCCTAGACTAGCGGGAGTATCTTACGAGCAGTACTTC	CACSPRLAGVSYEQYF
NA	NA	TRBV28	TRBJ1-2	TGTGCCAGCAGTTTATTAGGTCGGGGCTACACCTTC	CASSLLGRGYTF
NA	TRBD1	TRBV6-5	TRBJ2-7	TGTGCCAGCAGCATACAGGGACAGGGCCCATACGAGCAGTACTTC	CASSIQGQGPYEQYF
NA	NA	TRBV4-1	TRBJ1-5	TGCGCCAGCAGCCTCTACGATGAGCAGCCCCAGCATTTT	CASSLYDEQPQHF
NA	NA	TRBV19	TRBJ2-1	TGTGCCAGTACGTCTCAGGGAAAATACAATGAGCAGTTCTTC	CASTSQGKYNEQFF
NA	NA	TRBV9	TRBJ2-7	TGTGCCAGCAGCCCGCGACTAGAGTCCACCTACGAGCAGTACTTC	CASSPRLESTYEQYF
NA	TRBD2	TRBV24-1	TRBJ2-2	TGTGCCACCAGTGATTCTAGCGGGAGGTGGACCGGGGAGCTGTTTTTT	CATSDSSGRWTGELFF
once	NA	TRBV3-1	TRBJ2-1	TGTGCCAGCAGCCAAGGATTGGAGCGAAACAATGAGCAGTTCTTC	CASSQGLERNNEQFF
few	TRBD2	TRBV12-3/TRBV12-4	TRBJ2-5	TGTGCCAGCAGTTTAATCCCAGCGGGAGCGGGAGAGACCCAGTACTTC	CASSLIPAGAGETQYF
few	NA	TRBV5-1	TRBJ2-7	TGCGCCAGCAAATTAGCGGAGAGGACCTACGAGCAGTACTTC	CASKLAERTYEQYF
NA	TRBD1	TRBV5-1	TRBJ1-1	TGTGCCAGCAGCTTAGGACAGGGGGGGACTGAAGCTTTCTTT	CASSLGQGGTEAFF
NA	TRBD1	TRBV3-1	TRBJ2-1	TGTGCCAGCAGCCCGCGGACAGGCCATAGGGATGAGCAGTTCTTC	CASSPRTGHRDEQFF
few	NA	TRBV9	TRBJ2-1	TGTGCCAGCAGCGTAGAGGCCAGGGTCCCCTACAATGAGCAGTTCTTC	CASSVEARVPYNEQFF
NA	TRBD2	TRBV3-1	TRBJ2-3	TGTGCCAGCAGCCCCATCCTTCTAGCGGAGACACACAGAGACGCGTATTTT	CASSPILLAETHRDAYF
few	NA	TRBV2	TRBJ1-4	TGTGCCAGCAGTACTACAGGGAGGGACCTGTTTTTT	CASSTTGRDLFF
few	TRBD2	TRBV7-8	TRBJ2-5	TGTGCCAGCAGCTTTTTAGCGGGTCAAGAGACCCAGTACTTC	CASSFLAGQETQYF
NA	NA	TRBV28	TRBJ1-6	TGTGCCAGCAGTTACATCCCCGGGGCCCTCCACTTT	CASSYIPGALHF
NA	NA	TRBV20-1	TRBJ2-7	TGCAGTGGGGAGGTTGGGAACGAGCAGTACTTC	CSGEVGNEQYF
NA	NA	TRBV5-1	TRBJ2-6	TGCGCCAGCAGCTGGGTGCCAGACTCTGGGGCCAACGTCCTGACTTTC	CASSWVPDSGANVLTF
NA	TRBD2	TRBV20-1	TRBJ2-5	TGCAGTGCTAGACAGCGGGAGGGCCGCGAGACCCAGTACTTC	CSARQREGRETQYF
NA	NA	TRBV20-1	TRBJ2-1	TGCAGTACCCTCTCCACCTTGCGGGGCAATGAGCAGTTCTTC	CSTLSTLRGNEQFF
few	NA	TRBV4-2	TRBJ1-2	TGTGCCAGCAGCCCAGCACCCAACTATGGCTACACCTTC	CASSPAPNYGYTF
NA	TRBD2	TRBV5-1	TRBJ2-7	TGCGCCAGCAGCCCCCGACCAGCGGGAAGATCCTACGAGCAGTACTTC	CASSPRPAGRSYEQYF
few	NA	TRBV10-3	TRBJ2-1	TGTGCCATCAGTGACTCCGACGGTCGTAATGAGCAGTTCTTC	CAISDSDGRNEQFF
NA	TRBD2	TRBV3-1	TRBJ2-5	TGTGCCAGCAGCCAACTGGGAGACACCGGGAGGGCCCAGTACTTC	CASSQLGDTGRAQYF
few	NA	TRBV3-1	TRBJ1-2	TGTGCCAGCAGCCAGCAGGCTAGAGGCTACACCTTC	CASSQQARGYTF
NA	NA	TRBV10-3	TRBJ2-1	TGTGCCATCAGTGAGTCTCAGGACTGTGAGCAGTTCTTC	CAISESQDCEQFF
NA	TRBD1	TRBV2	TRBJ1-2	TGTGCCAGCAGTGAGCTTCCAGGGGGAAGCTATGGCTACACCTTC	CASSELPGGSYGYTF
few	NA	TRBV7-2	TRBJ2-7	TGTGCCAGCAGCTCGCAGGCGGGCTACGAGCAGTACTTC	CASSSQAGYEQYF
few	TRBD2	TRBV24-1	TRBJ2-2	TGTGCCACCAGTGATCCCCGGACTAGCGGGAGGATCGACACCGGGGAGCTGTTTTTT	CATSDPRTSGRIDTGELFF
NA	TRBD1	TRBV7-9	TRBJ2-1	TGTGCCAGCAGCTCCACCTCCCCCCTTCCGACAGGGCCTAATGAGCAGTTCTTC	CASSSTSPLPTGPNEQFF
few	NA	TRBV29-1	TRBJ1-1	TGCAGCGTGCGGGGATCTAGGACTGAAGCTTTCTTT	CSVRGSRTEAFF